These 21 T cell receptor beta chains share one sample of origin, sequenced in a study of pediatric ulcerative colitis. During colonoscopy, one to two rectal pinch biopsies were collected. This table comes from immunoSEQ multiplex PCR, and its TCRdb copy is limited to in-frame clones, with some not included. The profile shows 30,000 to 35,000 clones, about 81% of them singletons. The sequencing sample was made of gut tissue. The source of these receptors is a boy between 10 and 17 years old with mild ulcerative colitis.

This chain links TRBV5-6 with TRBJ1-2, with D uncertain. V lost 1 base and J lost 1, with 8 bases in between. Germline V gene lookup returns CDR1 SGHDT and CDR2 YYEEEE. The CDR3 has 14 amino acids. Here the CDR3 reads CASSLIDINYGYTF. The CDR3 bases are TGTGCCAGCAGCTTGATCGATATTAACTATGGCTACACCTTC.

The rearrangement links TRBV2 to TRBJ2-2; D gene uncertain. The germline V gene encodes CDR1 SNHLY and CDR2 FYNNEI. The CDR3 is 14 amino acids. V was cut by 3 bases and J by 2 bases, with 7 bases left in between. CDR3 in amino acids: CASSDQSNTGELFF. The DNA for the CDR3 is TGTGCCAGCAGTGACCAGTCCAACACCGGGGAGCTGTTTTTT.

This chain connects TRBV7-6 to TRBJ2-1, with a tentative D call TRBD1 (6 bases). Germline-derived CDR1 and CDR2 are SGHVS and FNYEAQ. This CDR3 spans 15 amino acids. V was shortened by 5 bases and J by 5 bases, with 16 bases between the two germline ends. The CDR3 spells CASSAGAGRNNEQFF. CDR3 in DNA: TGTGCCAGCAGCGCAGGGGCGGGCCGGAACAATGAGCAGTTCTTC.

This clone was found a few times. As DNA, the CDR3 is TGTGCCAGCAGCCTTTCGGGACACCAAAACATTCAGTACTTC. It is translated as CASSLSGHQNIQYF. The gene calls are TRBV5-8 and TRBJ2-4; tentative D call: TRBD1 (6 bases). V was shortened by 4 bases and J by 5 bases, with 13 bases between the two germline ends. The CDR3 is 14 amino acids. Germline values: CDR1 SGHTS, CDR2 YDEGEE.

The gene calls are TRBV6-1 and TRBJ1-1, with D maybe TRBD1 (5 bases). This CDR3 comprises 15 residues. With 0 bases removed from V and 5 bases from J, the gap between germline ends came to 13 bases. From germline, CDR1 is MNHNS and CDR2 SASEGT. CDR3 residues: CASSEAGRVGTEAFF. CDR3 nucleotides: TGTGCCAGCAGTGAAGCGGGCAGGGTGGGTACTGAAGCTTTCTTT.

This clone was recorded a few times. The genes are TRBV5-6 and TRBJ1-1; D is ambiguous. Germline CDR1 and CDR2: SGHDT and YYEEEE. The CDR3 spans 13 residues. V dropped 4 bases and J dropped 1 base, with 8 bases sitting between them. The CDR3 region is CASSGRWNTEAFF. The CDR3 DNA reads as TGTGCCAGCAGCGGGAGGTGGAACACTGAAGCTTTCTTT.

V and J are TRBV6-4 and TRBJ2-2; the match to TRBD1 covers 9 bases. J lost 7 bases, V lost 2 bases, and 5 bases had no gene match. Germline assignment: CDR1 MRHNA and CDR2 SNTAGT. The CDR3 extends over 15 amino acids. The CDR3 sequence: CASSDPGQGIGELFF. CDR3 sequence (DNA): TGTGCCAGCAGTGACCCGGGACAGGGAATCGGGGAGCTGTTTTTT.

V gene TRBV5-8 combines with J gene TRBJ1-1; 7 bases fit TRBD1. CDR3 length: 16 amino acids. Trimming took 2 bases from V and 5 from J; bases not matched to a gene: 12. Germline CDR1 reads SGHTS; CDR2 reads YDEGEE. The DNA for the CDR3 is TGTGCCAGCAGCTTTCGGAGGGGGCTGGGGAAAACTGAAGCTTTCTTT. Amino acid sequence: CASSFRRGLGKTEAFF.

This chain connects TRBV2 to TRBJ1-1; D unclear. V gave up 6 bases and J gave up 0 bases, with 11 bases separating them. The CDR3 spans 14 residues. Germline CDR1 and CDR2: SNHLY and FYNNEI. The CDR3, as DNA: TGTGCCAGCAGCAAGGGCCCTATGAACACTGAAGCTTTCTTT. Translated, it gives CASSKGPMNTEAFF.

This clone came up a few times. The chain has TRBV7-3 and TRBJ1-6; tentative D call: TRBD1 (5 bases). The CDR3 totals 14 residues. With 0 bases removed from V and 8 bases from J, the gap between germline ends came to 8 bases. Germline assignment: CDR1 SGHTA and CDR2 FQGTGA. CDR3 protein: CASSLTGTDSPLHF. CDR3 bases: TGTGCCAGCAGCTTAACCGGGACGGATTCACCCCTCCACTTT.

The chain is built from TRBV7-3 and TRBJ2-2; D might be TRBD1 (5 bases). CDR1 SGHTA and CDR2 FQGTGA come from the germline V gene. V lost 5 bases, J lost 3 bases, and 16 bases lay in between. CDR3 length equals 16 residues. CDR3 in DNA: TGTGCCAGCAGCCCCGGACAACCCCGCGACACCGGGGAGCTGTTTTTT. Translated: CASSPGQPRDTGELFF.

The CDR3 reads CASSTAPGQRSYEQYF. CDR3 nucleotide sequence: TGCGCCAGCAGTACAGCCCCGGGACAGCGGAGCTACGAGCAGTACTTC. The chain joins TRBV10-2 to TRBJ2-7, with 7 bases fitting TRBD1. The CDR3 consists of 16 residues. The V segment lost 5 bases and the J segment 3 bases; nucleotides outside the gene matches: 13. Germline V gene lookup returns CDR1 WSHSY and CDR2 SAAADI.

J is TRBJ1-2 and V is TRBV2; possibly TRBD1 for D (5 bases). Germline V gives CDR1 SNHLY, CDR2 FYNNEI. With 4 bases removed from V and 2 bases from J, the gap between germline ends came to 14 bases. This CDR3 contains 15 residues. DNA of the CDR3: TGTGCCAGCAGTGCCCAGGGACGGACAAACTATGGCTACACCTTC. As protein: CASSAQGRTNYGYTF.

The V call is TRBV5-4, the J call TRBJ1-6, with D maybe TRBD1 (6 bases). The length of the CDR3 is 14 residues. V was clipped by 2 bases and J by 7 bases, with 10 bases between them. Germline V gives CDR1 SGHNT, CDR2 YYREEE (reference sequence). CDR3 amino acids: CASSFPDRNSPLHF. In nucleotides, the CDR3 is TGTGCCAGCAGCTTTCCGGACAGAAATTCACCCCTCCACTTT. The complete variable domain, with remaining parts taken from reference TRBV5-4 and TRBJ1-6, reads ETGVTQSPTHLIKTRGQQVTLRCSSQSGHNTVSWYQQALGQGPQFIFQYYREEENGRGNFPPRFSGLQFPNYSSELNVNALELDDSALYLCASSFPDRNSPLHFGNGTRLTVT.

J is TRBJ1-2 and V is TRBV19; the D gene is possibly TRBD1 (6 bases). This CDR3 comprises 13 residues. Germline-derived CDR1 and CDR2 are LNHDA and SQIVND (reference sequence). Deletions cut 7 bases from V and 4 bases from J, with 13 bases between. CDR3 sequence: CASTYRGGYGYTF. The DNA for the CDR3 is TGTGCCAGTACCTATAGGGGGGGCTATGGCTACACCTTC.

The rearrangement joins TRBV7-9 to TRBJ2-1; TRBD1 might be the D (5 bases). The germline V gene has CDR1 SEHNR and CDR2 FQNEAQ (reference sequence). The CDR3 consists of 19 residues. V lost 0 bases and J lost 6, with 24 bases in between. For the CDR3, the DNA is TGTGCCAGCAGCTTAGCGGGTAGAATTTGGGGTCTAAGGGGCAATGAGCAGTTCTTC. Translated, it gives CASSLAGRIWGLRGNEQFF.

The chain recombines TRBV27 with TRBJ1-6, with 8 positions matching TRBD1. CDR1 MNHEY and CDR2 SMNVEV come from the germline V gene (reference sequence). Losses at the gene ends were 2 bases for V and 9 bases for J; bases not matched to a gene: 3. CDR3 size: 14 residues. The DNA of the CDR3 is TGTGCCAGCAGTTTAAGACAGGGGATTTCACCCCTCCACTTT. It specifies CASSLRQGISPLHF.

The chain is built from TRBV7-8 and TRBJ1-5; no definite D call. The germline V gene encodes CDR1 SGHVS and CDR2 FQNEAQ. Trimming took 2 bases from V and 5 from J, leaving 13 bases between them. This CDR3 is 15 amino acids long. DNA of the CDR3: TGTGCCAGCAGCTTATTTCCGGGAGGCGATCAGCCCCAGCATTTT. Its translation: CASSLFPGGDQPQHF.

The rearrangement uses TRBV19 and TRBJ2-5, with D perhaps matching TRBD2 (5 bases). CDR1 is LNHDA and CDR2 is SQIVND in the germline V gene (reference sequence). V gave up 8 bases and J gave up 1 base, with 8 bases separating them. The length of the CDR3 is 12 residues. The CDR3 protein is CASPAAQETQYF. The CDR3 DNA reads TGTGCCAGTCCAGCGGCCCAAGAGACCCAGTACTTC.

This chain connects TRBV20-1 to TRBJ1-2; D not certain. CDR3 length equals 11 residues. The germline gives CDR1 DFQATT, CDR2 SNEGSKA (reference sequence). V was pared by 5 bases and J by 8 bases, with 12 bases between. CDR3 bases: TGCAGTGCTGCTGATGTTTCCGGCTACACCTTC. Its protein is CSAADVSGYTF.

This chain connects TRBV7-9 to TRBJ1-1; unclear D gene. CDR3 size: 13 residues. The V and J ends lost 4 bases and 4 bases respectively, with 10 bases between them. The germline CDR1 and CDR2 sequences are SEHNR and FQNEAQ (reference sequence). The DNA for the CDR3 is TGTGCCAGCAGCTACGTTGTCGGCACTGAAGCTTTCTTT. It yields the protein CASSYVVGTEAFF.